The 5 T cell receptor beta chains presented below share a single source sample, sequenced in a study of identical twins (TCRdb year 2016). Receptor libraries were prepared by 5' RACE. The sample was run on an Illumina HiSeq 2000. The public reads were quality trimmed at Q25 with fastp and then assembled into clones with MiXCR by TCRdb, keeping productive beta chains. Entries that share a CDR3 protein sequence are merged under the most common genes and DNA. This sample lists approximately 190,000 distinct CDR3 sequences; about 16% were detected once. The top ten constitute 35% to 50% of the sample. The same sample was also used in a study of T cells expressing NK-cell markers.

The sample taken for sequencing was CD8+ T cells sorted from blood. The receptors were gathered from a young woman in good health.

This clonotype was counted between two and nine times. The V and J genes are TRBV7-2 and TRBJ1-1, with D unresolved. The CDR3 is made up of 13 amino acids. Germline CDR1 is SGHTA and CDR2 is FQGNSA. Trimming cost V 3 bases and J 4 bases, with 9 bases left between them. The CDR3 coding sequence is TGTGCCAGCAGCTTTAGGTTGGTCACTGAAGCTTTCTTT. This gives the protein CASSFRLVTEAFF.

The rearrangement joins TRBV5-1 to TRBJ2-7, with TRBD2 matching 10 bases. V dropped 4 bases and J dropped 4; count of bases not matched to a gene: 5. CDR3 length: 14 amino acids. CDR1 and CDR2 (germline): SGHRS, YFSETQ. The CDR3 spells CASSGGLAHYEQYF. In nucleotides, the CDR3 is TGCGCCAGCAGCGGGGGACTAGCGCATTACGAGCAGTACTTC.

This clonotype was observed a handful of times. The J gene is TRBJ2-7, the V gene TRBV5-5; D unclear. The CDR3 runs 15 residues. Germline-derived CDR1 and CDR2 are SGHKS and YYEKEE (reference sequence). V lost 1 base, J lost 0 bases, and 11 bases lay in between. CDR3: CASSLLDFSSYEQYF. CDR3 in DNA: TGTGCCAGCAGCTTGTTGGATTTTAGCTCCTACGAGCAGTACTTC.

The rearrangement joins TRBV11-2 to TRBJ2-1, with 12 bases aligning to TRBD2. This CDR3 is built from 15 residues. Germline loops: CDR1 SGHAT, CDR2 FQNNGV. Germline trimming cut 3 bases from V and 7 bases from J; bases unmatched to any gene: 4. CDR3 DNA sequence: TGTGCCAGCAGCTTTGGGACTAGCGGGTTAAATGAGCAGTTCTTC. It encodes CASSFGTSGLNEQFF.

The DNA of the CDR3 is TGTGCCAGCAGTTTCCTCCCCTACCCGCGGGGTGAGCAGTACTTC. This encodes CASSFLPYPRGEQYF. The V and J genes are TRBV12-3 or TRBV12-4 and TRBJ2-7; TRBD2 is a possible D gene (6 bases). CDR3 size: 15 residues. The V end lost 3 bases, the J end lost 7 bases, and 19 bases lay between the germline ends.